The clone carrying this TCR beta chain was observed at least ten times. Its specificity is unknown. The germline CDR1 and CDR2 sequences are SGHTA and FQGNSA. The CDR3 sequence is 15 residues long. The J segment lost 4 bases and the V segment lost 5 bases, leaving 5 bases of the junction unmatched. This entry comes from a study of neurological immune-mediated disorders. Broader study findings: No sharing of CDR3 amino acid sequences was observed among expanded clones across subjects, suggesting private repertoires in all groups.

The team produced cDNA through 5'RACE using 10-nucleotide random UMIs. The authors obtained over 180 million TCR-beta sequences from 15-18 subjects per sequencing run. TCRdb recomputed calls from the 5' RACE reads with MiXCR, one row per CDR3 protein. The sample consists of tens of thousands of distinct CDR3 sequences, approximately 10% of them appearing once. The sequenced sample was PBMCs. This sequence joins TRBV7-2 and TRBJ1-2, with 12 bases identical to TRBD1. The TCR originated in a man in his 60s in good health. The DNA for the CDR3 is TGTGCCAGCAGCAGGGGACAGGGGGCGTCCTATGGCTACACCTTC. The encoded protein is CASSRGQGASYGYTF. Filled out from reference TRBV7-2 and TRBJ1-2, the complete variable domain reads GAGVSQSPSNKVTEKGKDVELRCDPISGHTALYWYRQSLGQGLEFLIYFQGNSAPDKSGLPSDRFSAERTGGSVSTLTIQRTQQEDSAVYLCASSRGQGASYGYTFGSGTRLTVV.